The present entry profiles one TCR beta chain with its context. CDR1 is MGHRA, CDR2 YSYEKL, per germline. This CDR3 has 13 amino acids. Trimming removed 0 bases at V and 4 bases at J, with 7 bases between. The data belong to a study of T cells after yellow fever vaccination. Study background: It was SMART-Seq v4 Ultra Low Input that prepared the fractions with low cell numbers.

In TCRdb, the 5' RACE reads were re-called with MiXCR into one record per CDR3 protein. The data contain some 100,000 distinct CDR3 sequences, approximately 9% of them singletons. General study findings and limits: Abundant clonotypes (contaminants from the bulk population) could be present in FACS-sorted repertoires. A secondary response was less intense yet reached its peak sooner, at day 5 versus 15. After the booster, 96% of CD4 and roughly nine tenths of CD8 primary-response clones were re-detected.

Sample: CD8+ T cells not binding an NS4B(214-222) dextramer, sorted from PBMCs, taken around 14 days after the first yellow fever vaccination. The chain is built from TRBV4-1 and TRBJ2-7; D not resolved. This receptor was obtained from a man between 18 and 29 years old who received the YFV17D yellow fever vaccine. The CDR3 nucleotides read TGCGCCAGCAGCCAAGACTGGGATTACGAGCAGTACGTC. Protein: CASSQDWDYEQYV.